This T cell receptor beta chain was documented in a study of T cells in Graves' hyperthyroidism and ophthalmopathy. Study-level results: Stable hyperthyroidism was separated from ophthalmopathy by a model based on 13 V-J features.

CDR3 length equals 14 residues. Germline CDR1 is GTSNPN and CDR2 is SVGIG (reference sequence). The ends were cut back, 5 bases at V and 1 base at J, with 13 bases in the middle. Blood was drawn at first hyperthyroidism diagnosis, before any ophthalmopathy symptoms. In this sample, this clonotype turned up many times. No antigen is known for it. The source material, RNA transcripts, was used to amplify TCR beta CDR3 regions. During a first-round RT-PCR of the TCR CDR3, the HTBI primer set was used. In TCRdb, the multiplex PCR reads were re-called with MiXCR into one record per CDR3 protein. The sample holds under 300,000 distinct CDR3 sequences, 25% to 30% seen once.

This TCR was sampled from a man in his forties or fifties with Graves' hyperthyroidism that later progressed to Graves' ophthalmopathy. Sequenced material: blood. The gene calls are TRBV30 and TRBJ2-3; a weak D match, TRBD2 (5 bases). CDR3 loop: CAWGLVGGTDTQYF. In DNA, the CDR3 is TGTGCCTGGGGGCTGGTGGGAGGCACAGATACGCAGTATTTT. The full variable domain, in which reference TRBV30 and TRBJ2-3 provide the parts outside the CDR3, is SQTIHQWPATLVQPVGSPLSLECTVEGTSNPNLYWYRQAAGRGLQLLFYSVGIGQISSEVPQNLSASRPQDRQFILSSKKLLLSDSGFYLCAWGLVGGTDTQYFGPGTRLTVL.